Shown below are 12 T cell receptor beta chains from a single sample sequenced in a study of Ad26.COV2.S vaccination and SARS-CoV-2 variants. Profiling relied on immunoSEQ multiplex PCR, and the TCRdb table lists in-frame clones only, not all of them. The sample yields approximately 460,000 clones, 89% seen once. Described treatment: about 20 received Ad26.COV2.S at low or high dose, single or two shots; about 5 received placebo; per-sample allocation not given. Samples were taken on day 63 after the first vaccine or placebo injection. The sample here was peripheral blood, taken in a trial of Ad26.COV2.S vaccine versus placebo. The receptors here all came from a person between 18 and 60 years old who received the Ad26.COV2.S COVID-19 vaccine or a placebo.

V usage is TRBV10-3 and J usage is TRBJ2-7, with D possibly TRBD2 on 5 matching bases. Deletions cut 10 bases from V and 1 base from J, with 29 bases between. The CDR3 totals 18 residues. Germline CDR1 and CDR2: ENHRY and SYGVKD. This CDR3 reads CATSPWGDFAVLSYEQYF. The CDR3, as DNA: TGTGCCACCTCCCCTTGGGGAGACTTCGCGGTACTTTCCTACGAGCAGTACTTC.

This chain connects TRBV9 to TRBJ1-2; possible D gene TRBD1, 5 bases. V was trimmed by 4 bases and J by 0 bases, leaving 10 bases between them. Germline CDR1 and CDR2: SGDLS and YYNGEE. This CDR3 region has 14 residues. The CDR3 spells CASSPTGANYGYTF. CDR3 bases: TGTGCCAGCAGCCCTACGGGGGCTAACTATGGCTACACCTTC.

This sequence joins TRBV19 and TRBJ2-3, with TRBD2 matching 10 bases. V was clipped by 3 bases and J by 4 bases; unmatched bases: 7. The germline CDR1 and CDR2 sequences are LNHDA and SQIVND (reference sequence). The length of the CDR3 is 16 residues. This chain's CDR3 is CASSIGSGGAADTQYF. The CDR3 DNA sequence: TGTGCCAGTAGTATCGGGAGCGGGGGGGCCGCAGATACGCAGTATTTT. The full variable domain, rest sourced from reference TRBV19 and TRBJ2-3, is DGGITQSPKYLFRKEGQNVTLSCEQNLNHDAMYWYRQDPGQGLRLIYYSQIVNDFQKGDIAEGYSVSREKKESFPLTVTSAQKNPTAFYLCASSIGSGGAADTQYFGPGTRLTVL.

The V and J genes are TRBV6-2 or TRBV6-3 and TRBJ2-3; possible D gene TRBD1, 6 bases. The CDR3 covers 15 residues. Germline CDR1 and CDR2: MNHEY and SVGEGT. Trimming removed 2 bases from V and 8 bases from J, with 17 bases in between. DNA for the CDR3: TGTGCCAGCAGTTACACGGGGACATCGGCTGGTACGCAGTATTTT. Amino acid sequence: CASSYTGTSAGTQYF.

The rearrangement links TRBV6-5 to TRBJ1-1, with D perhaps TRBD1 (5 bases). Between the trimmed V and J ends, which lost 5 bases and 5 bases, there was a span of 12 bases. CDR3 length equals 13 residues. The germline CDR1 and CDR2 sequences are MNHEY and SVGAGI. The CDR3 coding sequence is TGTGCCAGCAGTACCGGGACGGCAACTGAAGCTTTCTTT. This codes for CASSTGTATEAFF.

This chain links TRBV7-3 with TRBJ2-5; a possible D gene is TRBD2 (7 bases). Germline CDR1 and CDR2: SGHTA and FQGTGA. The CDR3 extends over 15 amino acids. Trimming took 1 base from V and 7 from J, leaving 16 bases between them. The DNA of the CDR3 is TGTGCCAGCAGCTTAAGCGGGGGCCCGGGTGTGACCCAGTACTTC. Amino acid sequence: CASSLSGGPGVTQYF.

This clone was recorded at least ten times. The chain links TRBV7-6 to TRBJ2-3; tentatively, D is TRBD2 (5 bases). The ends were cut back, 2 bases at V and 2 bases at J, with 11 bases in the middle. Germline loops: CDR1 SGHVS, CDR2 FNYEAQ. The CDR3 contains 15 residues. CDR3 sequence (DNA): TGTGCCAGCAGCTTATCTAGCTATTACACAGATACGCAGTATTTT. Translating it yields CASSLSSYYTDTQYF.

This clone was seen more than once but under ten times. Other DNA sequences in the sample encode the same CDR3. This rearrangement joins TRBV7-2 to TRBJ1-5, with a weak D call TRBD1 (5 bases). From germline, CDR1 is SGHTA and CDR2 FQGNSA. CDR3 size: 13 residues. V was trimmed by 2 bases and J by 4 bases, leaving 6 bases between them. CDR3 DNA: TGTGCCAGCAGCTTATCAGGGAATCAGCCCCAGCATTTT. Amino acids: CASSLSGNQPQHF.

The chain uses TRBV9 and TRBJ2-1; no firm D call. Germline CDR1 reads SGDLS; CDR2 reads YYNGEE. V was shortened by 0 bases and J by 5 bases, with 3 bases between the two germline ends. The CDR3 length is 12 residues. In nucleotides, the CDR3 is TGTGCCAGCAGCGTAGGACACAATGAGCAGTTCTTC. It is translated as CASSVGHNEQFF.

This chain links TRBV3-1 (or the pseudogene TRBV3-2) with TRBJ1-2; 8 nucleotides agree with TRBD1. The germline V gene encodes CDR1 LGHDT and CDR2 YNNKEL (reference sequence). This CDR3 comprises 14 residues. Trimming at V came to 3 bases and at J to 4 bases, leaving 4 bases not matched to a gene. The CDR3: CASSHTDRAYGYTF. Written as DNA, the CDR3 is TGTGCCAGCAGCCACACGGACAGGGCCTATGGCTACACCTTC.

The V and J genes are TRBV28 and TRBJ1-1, with D hard to call. The V gene lost 0 bases and the J gene lost 1 base, with 3 bases spanning the gap. The CDR3 runs 13 residues. The germline V gene encodes CDR1 MDHEN and CDR2 SYDVKM. The CDR3 sequence: CASSLWKNTEAFF. The DNA of the CDR3 is TGTGCCAGCAGTTTATGGAAGAACACTGAAGCTTTCTTT.

The chain couples TRBV4-1 to TRBJ1-6, with a tentative D call TRBD1 (6 bases). The germline V gene encodes CDR1 MGHRA and CDR2 YSYEKL. This CDR3 is 18 amino acids long. V was shortened by 5 bases and J by 8 bases, with 25 bases between the two germline ends. The CDR3 DNA follows: TGCGCCAGCAGCGAACGGGACACGGTCTTTTCACTCGATTCACCCCTCCACTTT. Residues: CASSERDTVFSLDSPLHF.